The entry below describes one TCR beta chain. The protocol was immunoSEQ multiplex PCR, while the TCRdb copy is restricted to in-frame clones and leaves out a portion. The top ten clones hold over 0.12% of a sample with about 2.4 million clones, more than 80% of them seen once. The V gene lost 0 bases and the J gene lost 8 bases, with 17 bases spanning the gap. Germline V lookup: CDR1 LNHNV, CDR2 YYDKDF (reference sequence). The CDR3 length is 16 residues. The record originates from a study of shared clonotypes between healthy human individuals. V usage is TRBV15 and J usage is TRBJ2-1; tentative D call: TRBD2 (6 bases). This receptor was identified in a man aged 18 to 29 in good health. What was sequenced was naive CD4+ T cells sorted from blood. Subset given: CD45RA+ positively selected. For the CDR3, the DNA is TGTGCCACCAGCAGAGACCCCCTGGGGGGAGATGATGAGCAGTTCTTC. Translating it yields CATSRDPLGGDDEQFF.